A single sample gave rise to the 9 T cell receptor beta chains below, sequenced in a study of T cell clonality in common variable immunodeficiency. Data came from immunoSEQ multiplex PCR; TCRdb stores just in-frame clones and leaves some out. The profile covers 40,000 to 55,000 clones, none occurring a single time. Sequencing was done on a sample of peripheral blood mononuclear cells. The receptors shown here come from a person aged 18 to 75 in good health.

There are many counts of this clone. The DNA ends 3 residues before the CDR3 does, and the rest of the CDR3 is filled in from the germline J gene. The chain carries TRBV30 and TRBJ2-3, with D maybe TRBD2 (7 bases). Germline CDR1 reads GTSNPN; CDR2 reads SVGIG (reference sequence). This CDR3 is 13 amino acids long. CDR3 DNA (partial): TGTGCCTGGAGTGGGGGGGGCGGGGAGACG. Protein product: CAWSGGGGET. The full CDR3 is CAWSGGGGETQYF.

The table lists this clone with many counts. The CDR3 end lies 3 residues beyond the end of the read and is filled in from the germline J gene. The genes are TRBV4-2 and TRBJ2-7, with 10 bases identical to TRBD2. Germline trimming cut 0 bases from V and 2 bases from J; bases unmatched to any gene: 4. Germline CDR1 reads LGHNA; CDR2 reads YNFKEQ. This CDR3 comprises 16 residues. Incomplete CDR3 DNA: TGTGCCAGCAGCCAAGAAGGTAGCGGGGGGCCCTACGAG. Its translation is CASSQEGSGGPYE. The full CDR3 sequence reads CASSQEGSGGPYEQYF.

This clone has at least ten counts. Sequencing ends 3 residues short of the CDR3 end; the germline J gene provides the rest. J is TRBJ2-7 and V is TRBV5-1; 10 bases align to TRBD2. V lost 2 bases and J lost 3; bases outside the gene matches: 5. The CDR3 has 15 amino acids. Germline V lookup: CDR1 SGHRS, CDR2 YFSETQ. CDR3: CASSLSGGVVYEQYF. Incomplete CDR3 DNA: TGCGCCAGCAGCTTAAGCGGGGGGGTAGTCTACGAG.

This clone showed up many times. The CDR3 end falls 3 residues outside the read, so it is completed with the germline J gene. This sequence joins TRBV10-3 and TRBJ2-1; TRBD1 matches at 10 bases. Germline assignment: CDR1 ENHRY and CDR2 SYGVKD. The CDR3 is 15 residues long. V was pared by 4 bases and J by 6 bases, with 6 bases of the junction left unmatched. The CDR3: CAISGGTGVGNEQFF. The sequenced CDR3 bases are TGTGCCATCAGTGGTGGGACAGGGGTGGGCAATGAG.

This clone came up a few times. CDR3 DNA, as far as it was read: TGCGCCAGCAGCTTGCTCGGGGGGTCCTACAATGAG. Protein sequence: CASSLLGGSYNE. The full CDR3 reads CASSLLGGSYNEQFF. The chain combines TRBV5-1 with TRBJ2-1; 7 bases map to TRBD2. The CDR3 end lies 3 residues beyond the end of the read and is filled in from the germline J gene. CDR3 size: 15 residues. Trimming removed 1 base from V and 1 base from J; junction bases left unmatched: 2. The V gene's germline CDR1 is SGHRS and CDR2 YFSETQ.

This clone was detected ten times or more. From the germline J gene comes the end of the CDR3, since the read stops 3 residues before it. Other DNA sequences within the sample encode an identical CDR3. The V gene is TRBV5-1, the J gene TRBJ1-3; weak D call: TRBD1 (5 bases). The V gene lost 1 base and the J gene lost 5 bases, with 16 bases spanning the gap. This CDR3 has 16 amino acids. Germline V lookup: CDR1 SGHRS, CDR2 YFSETQ. The part of the CDR3 DNA that was read is TGCGCCAGCAGCTTGTCTGGGGGGACGATACGAAACACC. Its translation is CASSLSGGTIRNT. The entire CDR3 protein is CASSLSGGTIRNTIYF.

The sample holds many counts of this clone. The missing CDR3 end, 3 residues past where the read stops, is filled in from the germline J gene. This chain joins TRBV11-2 and TRBJ1-5; D gene ambiguous. Trimming shortened V by 0 bases and J by 2 bases, and 5 bases separated the two germline ends. The CDR3 extends over 14 amino acids. The V gene's germline CDR1 is SGHAT and CDR2 FQNNGV. The covered CDR3 bases are TGTGCCAGCAGCTTAGATAGGGGCAATCAGCCC. It encodes CASSLDRGNQP. The CDR3 in its entirety is CASSLDRGNQPQHF.

This clone was counted at least ten times. The read finishes 3 residues shy of the CDR3 end, and the germline J gene is used to complete it. The chain links TRBV9 to TRBJ2-5; 10 nucleotides line up with TRBD2. Germline V gives CDR1 SGDLS, CDR2 YYNGEE. The CDR3 extends over 16 amino acids. The trim removed 0 bases at V and 5 bases at J, leaving 7 bases unmatched. The CDR3 sequence: CASSVVPTSGVETQYF. CDR3 DNA, as far as it was read: TGTGCCAGCAGCGTAGTCCCCACTAGCGGGGTGGAGACC. The variable domain in full, with the rest retrieved from reference TRBV9 and TRBJ2-5, is DSGVTQTPKHLITATGQRVTLRCSPRSGDLSVYWYQQSLDQGLQFLIQYYNGEERAKGNILERFSAQQFPDLHSELNLSSLELGDSALYFCASSVVPTSGVETQYFGPGTRLLVL.

This clone was counted many times. With the read ending 3 residues before the CDR3 end, the germline J gene is used to fill in that end. This chain joins TRBV6-1 and TRBJ2-4; 10 nucleotides line up with TRBD1. V shed 0 bases, J shed 8 bases, and the junction held 1 base outside the gene matches. This CDR3 region has 14 residues. Per the germline V gene, CDR1 is MNHNS and CDR2 is SASEGT. The sequenced CDR3 bases are TGTGCCAGCAGTGAAGCGACAGGGGGCCACATT. It is translated as CASSEATGGHI. The whole CDR3 sequence is CASSEATGGHIQYF.